The rows below give T cell receptor beta chains drawn from one sample of a study of cytomegalovirus exposure and HLA in healthy donors. Measured with immunoSEQ multiplex PCR; TCRdb has only the in-frame clones, and not every one. This table has 300,000 to 350,000 clones, 88% appearing once. The specimen sequenced was PBMCs. Receptors were obtained from a man aged 30-40 years in good health and CMV-seronegative. CDR3s include the opening cysteine and the closing phenylalanine or tryptophan. A D gene is named only where the DNA matches it firmly. Some rows have no size entry. The others give once, few or many, or a class for an expanded clone.

J gene,V gene,D gene,clone size,CDR3 protein,CDR3 DNA
TRBJ1-1,TRBV27,NA,NA,CASSLVKGLNTEAFF,TGTGCCAGCAGTTTAGTAAAGGGGTTGAACACTGAAGCTTTCTTT
TRBJ2-5,TRBV18,NA,NA,CASSQGYGETQYF,TGTGCCAGCTCCCAGGGATACGGCGAGACCCAGTACTTC
TRBJ2-3,TRBV30,TRBD1,NA,CAWAVGQDTDTQYF,TGTGCCTGGGCAGTGGGACAGGACACAGATACGCAGTATTTT
TRBJ2-3,TRBV19,TRBD2,NA,CASSIGTSGTDTQYF,TGTGCCAGTAGTATAGGGACTAGCGGCACAGATACGCAGTATTTT
TRBJ1-6,TRBV5-1,NA,few,CASSLRTNNSPLHF,TGCGCCAGCAGCTTACGGACTAATAATTCACCCCTCCACTTT
TRBJ1-1,TRBV7-9,NA,NA,CASSLAVGDTEAFF,TGTGCCAGCAGCTTAGCGGTCGGGGACACTGAAGCTTTCTTT
TRBJ2-3,TRBV14,NA,NA,CASSQVVTGRKSTDTQYF,TGTGCCAGCAGCCAAGTAGTGACAGGCCGAAAAAGCACAGATACGCAGTATTTT
TRBJ2-5,TRBV7-2,NA,NA,CASSLARLKETQYF,TGTGCCAGCAGCTTAGCGCGACTCAAAGAGACCCAGTACTTC
TRBJ2-3,TRBV2,TRBD1,NA,CASRGQDFSADTQYF,TGTGCCAGCAGAGGACAGGACTTTTCCGCAGATACGCAGTATTTT
TRBJ1-1,TRBV5-1,NA,NA,CASSPGQGWGTEAFF,TGCGCCAGCAGCCCCGGCCAGGGGTGGGGAACTGAAGCTTTCTTT
TRBJ2-7,TRBV7-9,NA,NA,CASSRLSSYEQYF,TGTGCCAGCAGCCGGTTGAGCTCCTACGAGCAGTACTTC
TRBJ2-7,TRBV11-2,NA,NA,CASSSLVLYEQYF,TGTGCCAGCAGCTCACTCGTTCTCTACGAGCAGTACTTC
TRBJ1-4,TRBV7-2,NA,NA,CASSLQTVPNEKLFF,TGTGCCAGCAGCCTACAGACAGTCCCTAATGAAAAACTGTTTTTT
TRBJ1-2,TRBV9,TRBD1,NA,CASSNLAGTGYGYTF,TGTGCCAGCAGCAACTTAGCCGGGACAGGATATGGCTACACCTTC
TRBJ2-2,TRBV30,NA,NA,CALRQRNTGELFF,TGTGCCTTACGACAGAGGAACACCGGGGAGCTGTTTTTT
TRBJ1-5,TRBV5-5,NA,once,CASSFRYQGSQPQHF,TGTGCCAGCAGCTTTCGGTATCAGGGGAGCCAGCCCCAGCATTTT
TRBJ2-7,TRBV29-1,TRBD1,NA,CSVGRQGFEQYF,TGCAGCGTGGGCCGACAGGGTTTTGAGCAGTACTTC
TRBJ1-2,TRBV7-2,TRBD1,once,CASSPAGTGGLATF,TGTGCCAGCAGCCCAGCCGGGACAGGGGGCTTAGCCACCTTC
TRBJ2-7,TRBV5-1,NA,NA,CASSLDLWEQYF,TGCGCCAGCAGCTTGGACTTATGGGAGCAGTACTTC
TRBJ1-1,TRBV5-1,NA,few,CASSLASLNTEAFF,TGCGCCAGCAGCTTGGCGAGCCTGAACACTGAAGCTTTCTTT
TRBJ1-2,TRBV5-1,NA,few,CASSGNYGYTF,TGCGCCAGCAGCGGCAACTATGGCTACACCTTC
TRBJ1-5,TRBV6-1,TRBD1,NA,CASKEGAWNQPQHF,TGTGCCAGCAAGGAGGGGGCATGGAATCAGCCCCAGCATTTT
TRBJ1-1,TRBV11-3,NA,NA,CASSFGDTEAFF,TGTGCCAGCAGCTTTGGAGACACTGAAGCTTTCTTT
TRBJ2-3,TRBV5-4,TRBD2,NA,CASSLPGSGGNTQYF,TGTGCCAGCAGCTTGCCGGGTAGCGGGGGGAACACGCAGTATTTT
TRBJ2-1,TRBV27,TRBD2,NA,CASSFPAGGHNEQFF,TGTGCCAGCAGTTTCCCAGCGGGGGGGCACAATGAGCAGTTCTTC
TRBJ1-1,TRBV6-5,TRBD1,few,CASSLDRSLIGAFF,TGTGCCAGCAGCCTGGACAGGAGCCTAATCGGAGCTTTCTTT
TRBJ1-2,TRBV7-2,NA,NA,CASSLGGAYGYTF,TGTGCCAGCAGCTTAGGGGGCGCCTATGGCTACACCTTC
TRBJ1-6,TRBV6-6,NA,NA,CASSLTGGEGFGPLHF,TGTGCCAGCAGTCTTACAGGAGGGGAGGGATTTGGGCCCCTCCACTTT
TRBJ1-1,TRBV5-1,NA,NA,CASSWNPGRGNAEAFF,TGCGCCAGCAGCTGGAACCCCGGACGGGGGAACGCTGAAGCTTTCTTT
TRBJ1-2,TRBV2,NA,NA,CASSPRRLSRAPGVGTF,TGTGCCAGCAGTCCCCGTCGCCTCTCGCGGGCCCCAGGAGTAGGCACCTTC
TRBJ2-7,TRBV29-1,TRBD2,NA,CSVDGLAGHYEQYF,TGCAGCGTCGACGGACTAGCGGGGCACTACGAGCAGTACTTC
TRBJ1-3,TRBV6-6,NA,NA,CASSYPTGSGNTIYF,TGTGCCAGCAGTTACCCCACAGGGTCTGGAAACACCATATATTTT
TRBJ2-7,TRBV5-1,NA,once,CASSLELYGPPATHEQYF,TGCGCCAGCAGCTTGGAATTATATGGGCCGCCCGCCACCCACGAGCAGTACTTC
TRBJ2-3,TRBV7-9,NA,NA,CASSLVMTTSTDTQYF,TGTGCCAGCAGCTTAGTCATGACAACTAGCACAGATACGCAGTATTTT
TRBJ1-5,TRBV7-8,TRBD1,NA,CASSLGDRVGQPQHF,TGTGCCAGCAGCTTAGGGGACAGGGTAGGTCAGCCCCAGCATTTT
TRBJ1-3,TRBV11-2,NA,NA,CASSPQLSRNTIYF,TGTGCCAGCAGCCCTCAATTGAGCCGAAACACCATATATTTT
TRBJ2-3,TRBV5-1,TRBD2,NA,CASSAGGGTDTQYF,TGCGCCAGCAGTGCTGGCGGGGGTACAGATACGCAGTATTTT
TRBJ1-5,TRBV5-6,NA,NA,CASSGGPKEPQHF,TGTGCCAGCAGCGGAGGGCCCAAGGAGCCCCAGCATTTT
TRBJ1-5,TRBV30,NA,few,CAWTSQTSNQPQHF,TGTGCCTGGACTAGTCAAACGAGCAATCAGCCCCAGCATTTT
TRBJ2-2,TRBV25-1,NA,NA,CASSEHFDYKRNTGELFF,TGTGCCAGCAGTGAACACTTTGACTACAAACGGAACACCGGGGAGCTGTTTTTT
TRBJ2-5,TRBV7-2,NA,NA,CASSPRREETQYF,TGTGCCAGCAGCCCCAGGAGGGAAGAGACCCAGTACTTC
TRBJ2-5,TRBV29-1,TRBD2,NA,CSVDQSGGIQETQYF,TGCAGCGTTGATCAGAGCGGGGGGATCCAAGAGACCCAGTACTTC